One and the same sample provided the 23 T cell receptor beta chains below, sequenced in a study of cytomegalovirus exposure and HLA in healthy donors. Only in-frame clones appear in the TCRdb table, and some are missing; sequencing was by immunoSEQ multiplex PCR. The sample contains 120,000 or so clones, 89% of which appear only once. Sequenced input: PBMCs. These receptors all stem from a woman younger than 30 in good health and CMV-seronegative.

This rearrangement joins TRBV28 to TRBJ2-1, with D possibly matching TRBD2 (6 bases). This CDR3 has 14 residues. The V end lost 4 bases, the J end lost 6 bases, and 13 bases lay between the germline ends. CDR1 MDHEN and CDR2 SYDVKM come from the germline V gene. CDR3 in amino acids: CASSSRGLLNEQFF. The CDR3 nucleotides read TGTGCCAGCAGTTCGAGAGGACTACTCAATGAGCAGTTCTTC.

This clone occurred a few times. The V gene is TRBV2, the J gene TRBJ1-1; possible D gene TRBD1, 6 bases. The V end lost 6 bases, the J end lost 3 bases, and 11 bases lay between the germline ends. Germline values: CDR1 SNHLY, CDR2 FYNNEI. There are 13 residues in the CDR3. The CDR3 spells CASRPTGHTEAFF. For the CDR3, the DNA is TGTGCCAGCAGGCCGACAGGTCACACTGAAGCTTTCTTT.

This clone was detected only once. CDR3 DNA: TGTGCCAGCAGCCCCACTAGCGGGCAGATCTACGAGCAGTACTTC. It specifies CASSPTSGQIYEQYF. The V and J genes are TRBV7-2 and TRBJ2-7; 9 nucleotides agree with TRBD2. CDR1 SGHTA and CDR2 FQGNSA come from the germline V gene. The CDR3 is 15 amino acids. J lost 3 bases, V lost 5 bases, and 8 bases had no gene match.

This chain connects TRBV6-5 to TRBJ1-3; 7 bases match TRBD1. The CDR3 has 15 amino acids. V trimming: 6 bases; J trimming: 0 bases; junction bases outside the gene matches: 5. From germline, CDR1 is MNHEY and CDR2 SVGAGI. For the CDR3, the DNA is TGTGCCAGCAGGTCGACAGGGTACTCTGGAAACACCATATATTTT. Its translation is CASRSTGYSGNTIYF.

The chain carries TRBV5-1 and TRBJ2-5; D is ambiguous. The CDR3 is 14 amino acids. V was pared by 0 bases and J by 5 bases, with 11 bases between. Looked up from germline, CDR1 is SGHRS and CDR2 is YFSETQ. For the CDR3, the DNA is TGCGCCAGCAGCTTGGCTATCCCCGGGGAGACCCAGTACTTC. It encodes CASSLAIPGETQYF.

The chain is built from TRBV6-5 and TRBJ1-1, with 7 bases lining up with TRBD1. The CDR3 loop spans 10 amino acids. V lost 10 bases and J lost 9; bases outside the gene matches: 5. Per germline, CDR1 MNHEY and CDR2 SVGAGI. In nucleotides, the CDR3 is TGTGCCACCCGCAGGGGGAAAGCTTTCTTT. It is translated as CATRRGKAFF.

V gene TRBV5-1 combines with J gene TRBJ2-2; D may be TRBD1 (5 bases). The V and J ends lost 2 bases and 16 bases respectively, with 12 bases between them. From germline, CDR1 is SGHRS and CDR2 YFSETQ. The CDR3 length is 11 residues. CDR3 coding DNA: TGCGCCAGCAGCTTTGGTTGGGGCCAGTTTTTT. Protein product: CASSFGWGQFF.

In DNA form, the CDR3 reads TGTGCCAGCAGTTACGAGGGAGATGAGCAGTTCTTC. It specifies CASSYEGDEQFF. The V gene is TRBV6-5, the J gene TRBJ2-1; D is possibly TRBD2 (5 bases). Germline CDR1 is MNHEY and CDR2 is SVGAGI. V shed 2 bases and J shed 8 bases, with 7 bases lying between them. The CDR3 has 12 amino acids.

The rearrangement joins TRBV10-2 to TRBJ2-5, with a weak D call TRBD1 (6 bases). The CDR3 contains 17 residues. From germline, CDR1 is WSHSY and CDR2 SAAADI. V was pared by 2 bases and J by 3 bases, with 19 bases between. CDR3 amino acids: CASSELVGLDREETQYF. The CDR3 bases are TGCGCCAGCAGTGAGCTGGTGGGTCTGGACAGAGAAGAGACCCAGTACTTC.

The genes are TRBV2 and TRBJ2-1; D is unresolved. V lost 7 bases, J lost 1 base, and 8 bases lay in between. This CDR3 spans 13 amino acids. Germline V lookup: CDR1 SNHLY, CDR2 FYNNEI. The DNA of the CDR3 is TGTGCCAGCACGAGCGAATCCTACAATGAGCAGTTCTTC. Its protein is CASTSESYNEQFF.

As for this clone: At one end, the junction sequence differs from germline, possibly due to a read error. This chain connects TRBV10-2 to TRBJ1-1; no firm D call. Looked up from germline, CDR1 is WSHSY and CDR2 is SAAADI. This CDR3 has 13 amino acids. The CDR3 region has the DNA TGCGCCAGCAGGGTGGGGAGGAACTCTGAAGCTTTCTTT. This gives the protein CASRVGRNSEAFF.

This clone was seen once. The CDR3: CASSDGLPYNEQFF. The CDR3 DNA sequence: TGTGCCAGCAGCGACGGACTACCATACAATGAGCAGTTCTTC. The V gene is TRBV9, the J gene TRBJ2-1; a weak D match, TRBD2 (6 bases). CDR1 and CDR2 from the germline V gene are SGDLS and YYNGEE. CDR3 length equals 14 residues. Trimming pared 3 bases from V and 4 bases from J, leaving 11 bases between.

This clone was found a few times. The chain recombines TRBV6-1 with TRBJ2-5; D possibly corresponds to TRBD2 (6 bases). Germline V lookup: CDR1 MNHNS, CDR2 SASEGT. CDR3 length: 13 residues. V lost 10 bases, J lost 4 bases, and 16 bases lay in between. The CDR3 sequence: CATDRAGRETQYF. The CDR3 DNA reads TGTGCCACCGACCGGGCGGGACGAGAGACCCAGTACTTC.

The rearrangement joins TRBV4-2 to TRBJ2-5; TRBD2 matches at 13 bases. The CDR3 extends over 14 amino acids. The trim removed 7 bases at V and 3 bases at J, leaving 2 bases unmatched. From germline, CDR1 is LGHNA and CDR2 YNFKEQ. The CDR3 here is CASKGTSGEETQYF. CDR3 sequence (DNA): TGTGCCAGCAAGGGGACTAGCGGGGAAGAGACCCAGTACTTC.

The V gene is TRBV29-1, the J gene TRBJ1-1; D gene ambiguous. Trimming took off 1 base at V and 0 bases at J, with 9 bases between the two ends. The CDR3 consists of 14 residues. The germline V gene has CDR1 SQVTM and CDR2 ANQGSEA. The CDR3 sequence is CSVEGTSMNTEAFF. The CDR3 coding sequence is TGCAGCGTTGAAGGTACGAGCATGAACACTGAAGCTTTCTTT.

A word on this clone: Other DNA sequences in this sample translate to the same CDR3. V usage is TRBV30 and J usage is TRBJ1-1; D remains ambiguous. CDR3 length equals 13 residues. V lost 2 bases to trimming and J lost 1 base, with 8 bases between them. Germline CDR1 and CDR2: GTSNPN and SVGIG (reference sequence). CDR3 nucleotides: TGTGCCTGGAGTCTCCGGGGGAACACTGAAGCTTTCTTT. Its translation: CAWSLRGNTEAFF.

V is TRBV27 and J is TRBJ2-1, with a possible D match to TRBD1 (6 bases). V lost 3 bases and J lost 4, with 16 bases in between. The CDR3 sequence is 16 residues long. The germline V gene encodes CDR1 MNHEY and CDR2 SMNVEV (reference sequence). The CDR3 DNA reads as TGTGCCAGCAGTTTCACCGGGACAATCATTTACAATGAGCAGTTCTTC. Its translation: CASSFTGTIIYNEQFF.

The chain carries TRBV10-2 and TRBJ1-5, with D hard to call. The V and J ends lost 1 base and 1 base respectively, with 8 bases between them. There are 15 residues in the CDR3. Germline CDR1 is WSHSY and CDR2 is SAAADI. The CDR3 DNA sequence: TGCGCCAGCAGTGAGTATGGCACGAGCAATCAGCCCCAGCATTTT. It is translated as CASSEYGTSNQPQHF.

Relative to its sample, this clone is medium-sized. This rearrangement joins TRBV15 to TRBJ1-4; 8 bases match TRBD1. Germline CDR1 and CDR2: LNHNV and YYDKDF (reference sequence). The CDR3 length is 16 residues. Germline trimming cut 3 bases from V and 8 bases from J; bases unmatched to any gene: 11. The DNA for the CDR3 is TGTGCCACCAGCAGTGATTCAGGGGGCGTAGAGGAAAAACTGTTTTTT. This translates into CATSSDSGGVEEKLFF.

The V and J genes are TRBV29-1 and TRBJ1-2; D uncertain. CDR1 SQVTM and CDR2 ANQGSEA come from the germline V gene. V was trimmed by 4 bases and J by 4 bases, leaving 10 bases between them. The CDR3 totals 12 residues. CDR3: CSVVSPPYGYTF. The CDR3 DNA reads as TGCAGCGTTGTGTCCCCTCCCTATGGCTACACCTTC.

The chain joins TRBV28 to TRBJ1-6, with D hard to call. V lost 3 bases to trimming and J lost 7 bases, with 4 bases between them. The CDR3 runs 12 residues. Germline CDR1 reads MDHEN; CDR2 reads SYDVKM. The DNA of the CDR3 is TGTGCCAGCAGTTTTCTAAATTCACCCCTCCACTTT. Its protein product is CASSFLNSPLHF. Full variable domain (rest looked up from reference TRBV28 and TRBJ1-6): DVKVTQSSRYLVKRTGEKVFLECVQDMDHENMFWYRQDPGLGLRLIYFSYDVKMKEKGDIPEGYSVSREKKERFSLILESASTNQTSMYLCASSFLNSPLHFGNGTRLTVT.

The chain links TRBV5-1 to TRBJ2-3; TRBD2 matches 8 bases. Germline CDR1 and CDR2: SGHRS and YFSETQ. The CDR3 runs to 16 residues. The J segment lost 2 bases and the V segment lost 1 base, leaving 6 bases of the junction unmatched. The CDR3 DNA is TGCGCCAGCAGCTTGAGAGTAGCGGGGTACACAGATACGCAGTATTTT. This gives the protein CASSLRVAGYTDTQYF.

The rearrangement joins TRBV28 to TRBJ2-7; 10 positions agree with TRBD1. The CDR3 runs 16 residues. Germline V gene sequence: CDR1 MDHEN, CDR2 SYDVKM. The J segment lost 0 bases and the V segment lost 3 bases, leaving 5 bases of the junction unmatched. For the CDR3, the DNA is TGTGCCAGCAGTTTCCTACGGGACAGGGGCTCCTACGAGCAGTACTTC. Translation: CASSFLRDRGSYEQYF.